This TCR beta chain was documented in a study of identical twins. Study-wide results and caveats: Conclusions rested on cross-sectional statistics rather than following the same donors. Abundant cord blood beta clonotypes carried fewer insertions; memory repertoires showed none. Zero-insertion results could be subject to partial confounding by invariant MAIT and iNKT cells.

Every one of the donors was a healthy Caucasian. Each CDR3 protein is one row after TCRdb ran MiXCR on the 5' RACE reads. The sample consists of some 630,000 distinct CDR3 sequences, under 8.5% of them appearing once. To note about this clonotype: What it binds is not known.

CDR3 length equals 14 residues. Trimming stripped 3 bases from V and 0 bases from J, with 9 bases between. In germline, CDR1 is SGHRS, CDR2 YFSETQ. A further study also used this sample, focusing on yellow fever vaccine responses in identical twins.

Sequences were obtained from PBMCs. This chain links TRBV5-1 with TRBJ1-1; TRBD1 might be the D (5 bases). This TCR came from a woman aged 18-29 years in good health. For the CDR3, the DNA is TGCGCCAGCAGCTCCAGGGAAATGAACACTGAAGCTTTCTTT. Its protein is CASSSREMNTEAFF. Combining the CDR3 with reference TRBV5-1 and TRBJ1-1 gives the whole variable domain KAGVTQTPRYLIKTRGQQVTLSCSPISGHRSVSWYQQTPGQGLQFLFEYFSETQRNKGNFPGRFSGRQFSNSRSEMNVSTLELGDSALYLCASSSREMNTEAFFGQGTRLTVV.